This TCR beta chain was found in a study of blood T cell repertoires in COVID-19. The germline V and J ends were trimmed by 2 bases and 5 bases, with 10 bases remaining between them. Germline V gene data show CDR1 as GTSNPN and CDR2 as SVGIG (reference sequence). The CDR3 consists of 13 residues. Here immunoSEQ multiplex PCR was the method, and the copy in TCRdb shows in-frame clones only, minus some. The data contain some 700,000 clones, 70% to 90% of them singletons. This sequence originates from a woman younger than 30 with acute or convalescent COVID-19. V usage is TRBV30 and J usage is TRBJ1-5, with D possibly being TRBD1 (6 bases). The sample taken for sequencing was peripheral blood. The CDR3 DNA is TGTGCCTGGAGTCGGACAGCAGATCAGCCCCAGCATTTT. It codes for CAWSRTADQPQHF.